This T cell receptor beta chain is from a study of T cells after yellow fever vaccination. Looking at the study overall: Fractions with few cells were prepared using SMART-Seq v4 Ultra Low Input. Points from the study as a whole: Though it reached lower strength, the secondary response hit its peak faster, day 5 versus 15.

TCRdb reprocessed the 5' RACE reads with MiXCR, giving one entry per CDR3 protein. The sample contains some 350,000 distinct CDR3 sequences, about 6% of which appear only once. This clonotype was detected a few times. The antigen is not known. The length of the CDR3 is 13 residues. V lost 6 bases and J lost 5, with 11 bases in between. Germline V lookup: CDR1 MNHNS, CDR2 SASEGT. This clonotype was obtained from a man aged 25 to 40 who received the YFV17D yellow fever vaccine. This chain uses TRBV6-1 with TRBJ2-1, with D tentatively TRBD1 (6 bases). The sequencing here drew on PBMCs, taken 5 days after the yellow fever booster vaccination. This CDR3 is CASSLGHHNEQFF. CDR3 nucleotide sequence: TGTGCCAGCAGCTTGGGACACCACAATGAGCAGTTCTTC.